The rows below give T cell receptor beta chains drawn from one sample of a study of tumor-infiltrating lymphocytes in primary liver carcinoma. TCRdb called the multiplex PCR reads again in MiXCR, with one record for every CDR3 protein. The sample yields 320,000 or so distinct CDR3 sequences, about 60% seen once. Material: peripheral blood. Source of these receptors: a man aged 40-49 years with primary liver carcinoma and hepatitis B virus infection. The CDR3 runs from the conserved cysteine through the conserved F or W. Each record gives: J gene, V gene, D gene, clone size, CDR3 protein, CDR3 DNA. The D gene is left open where the match is weak. For some rows the clone size is stated as once, few or many, or as a class when expanded; others skip it.

TRBJ1-6,TRBV6-2/TRBV6-3,TRBD1,-,CASSRSWTGGFGSPLHF,TGTGCCAGCAGCCGCTCCTGGACAGGAGGATTCGGATCACCCCTCCACTTT
TRBJ2-1,TRBV5-1,-,few,CASGGPTSYNEQFF,TGCGCCAGCGGCGGGCCGACCTCCTACAATGAGCAGTTCTTC
TRBJ1-1,TRBV7-3,-,once,CASSLLGGPYTEAFF,TGTGCCAGCAGCTTATTGGGGGGGCCTTACACTGAAGCTTTCTTT
TRBJ2-1,TRBV11-3,-,-,CANSLDRRVNEQFF,TGTGCCAACAGTTTAGATCGGAGGGTTAATGAGCAGTTCTTC
TRBJ2-7,TRBV28,-,-,CASSSPLLGDPRTYEQYF,TGTGCCAGCAGTTCTCCCCTCCTCGGGGACCCTAGGACCTACGAGCAGTACTTC
TRBJ2-7,TRBV11-1,-,-,CASSLAAPGEDYEQYF,TGTGCCAGCAGCTTAGCCGCCCCGGGAGAGGACTACGAGCAGTACTTC
TRBJ2-7,TRBV5-1,TRBD2,-,CARSFRSGGCEQYF,TGCGCCAGGAGCTTCCGTAGCGGGGGTTGCGAGCAGTACTTC
TRBJ2-1,TRBV30,-,-,CAWSRRAGIFGEQFF,TGTGCCTGGAGTCGAAGGGCCGGTATCTTCGGTGAGCAGTTCTTC
TRBJ1-5,TRBV6-1,-,-,CASSVGHNSNQSQHF,TGTGCCAGCAGCGTCGGGCATAATAGCAATCAGTCCCAGCATTTT
TRBJ2-1,TRBV5-1,-,-,CASSPNGGYNEQFF,TGCGCCAGCAGCCCTAACGGGGGTTACAATGAGCAGTTCTTC
TRBJ2-1,TRBV29-1,-,many,CSVDLTAGSSYNEQFF,TGCAGCGTTGACCTAACAGCGGGTAGCTCCTACAATGAGCAGTTCTTC
TRBJ2-7,TRBV29-1,-,many,CSVEISGDSSYEQYF,TGCAGCGTTGAAATATCGGGGGACAGCTCCTACGAGCAGTACTTC
TRBJ1-3,TRBV6-1,-,many,CASRRTEGATIYF,TGTGCCAGCAGACGGACAGAGGGTGCCACCATATATTTT
TRBJ1-5,TRBV24-1,TRBD1,few,CATSERQGLNQPQHF,TGTGCCACCAGTGAGCGACAGGGTCTCAATCAGCCCCAGCATTTT
TRBJ2-7,TRBV5-1,-,-,CASSAQGSSYEQYF,TGCGCCAGCAGCGCTCAGGGCTCTAGCTACGAGCAGTACTTC
TRBJ2-3,TRBV11-1,-,-,CARSLWQGQDTQYF,TGTGCCAGAAGCTTATGGCAGGGTCAAGATACGCAATATTTT
TRBJ1-3,TRBV7-8,-,-,CVSSLAPTSGNTIYF,TGTGTCAGCAGCTTAGCGCCAACCTCTGGAAACACCATATATTTT
TRBJ1-5,TRBV28,TRBD1,-,CASRRQGGQPQHF,TGTGCCAGCAGACGCCAGGGGGGTCAGCCCCAGCATTTT
TRBJ2-1,TRBV29-1,-,-,CSDYLPRQKSSYNEQSF,TGCAGCGACTACCTCCCGCGACAGAAAAGCTCCTACAATGAGCAGTCCTTC
TRBJ2-5,TRBV5-4,-,-,CASSFRGTETQHF,TGTGCCAGCAGCTTCAGAGGGACTGAGACCCAGCACTTC
TRBJ1-5,TRBV6-5,-,-,CASSPTRGANQPQHF,TGTGCCAGTAGCCCTACAAGGGGTGCAAATCAGCCCCAGCATTTT
TRBJ2-2,TRBV12-3/TRBV12-4,TRBD1,many,CASTRTGGAGELFF,TGTGCCAGCACCAGGACAGGGGGGGCCGGGGAGCTGTTTTTT
TRBJ2-7,TRBV4-2,-,-,CASSPWGASLPTEPYF,TGTGCCAGCAGCCCATGGGGGGCCAGTTTGCCAACCGAGCCGTACTTC
TRBJ2-7,TRBV11-2,-,once,CADSLVSQSGEQYF,TGTGCCGACAGCTTAGTCTCCCAATCCGGCGAGCAGTACTTC
TRBJ2-5,TRBV20-1,-,-,CSARDFRGEGETQYF,TGCAGTGCTAGAGATTTCAGAGGGGAAGGAGAGACCCAGTACTTC
TRBJ1-1,TRBV30,-,-,CVSQSPFGPEAFF,TGTGTCTCCCAGTCACCGTTCGGACCTGAAGCTTTCTTT
TRBJ2-7,TRBV6-5,-,-,CASRMAGTGSREQYF,TGTGCCAGCAGGATGGCCGGGACGGGGTCCCGCGAGCAGTATTTC
TRBJ2-3,TRBV12-3/TRBV12-4,-,-,CASSLRGTSTGTQYF,TGTGCCAGCAGTTTGAGGGGAACTAGTACAGGTACGCAGTATTTT